The 20 T cell receptor beta chains below come from one sample, sequenced in a study of blood T cell repertoires in COVID-19. Only in-frame clones appear in the TCRdb table, and some are missing; sequencing was by immunoSEQ multiplex PCR. This table has around 98,000 clones, 82% appearing once. The sequencing input was peripheral blood. The receptors shown here come from a man in his sixties or seventies with active or convalescent COVID-19.

The chain has TRBV29-1 and TRBJ1-5; a possible D gene is TRBD1 (5 bases). This CDR3 comprises 13 residues. V was pared by 4 bases and J by 9 bases, with 16 bases between. CDR1 and CDR2 (germline): SQVTM, ANQGSEA. The CDR3 sequence: CSVGKGPGRPQHF. For the CDR3, the DNA is TGCAGCGTTGGCAAGGGGCCAGGGCGGCCCCAGCATTTT.

This chain's CDR3 is CASSPQGAPYEQYF. In DNA form, the CDR3 reads TGTGCCAGCTCACCTCAGGGGGCACCCTACGAGCAGTACTTC. The chain combines TRBV18 with TRBJ2-7, with 8 bases fitting TRBD1. Looked up from germline, CDR1 is KGHSH and CDR2 is LQKENI. CDR3 length: 14 amino acids. Trimming at V came to 3 bases and at J to 2 bases, leaving 3 bases not matched to a gene. Looking up the rest from reference TRBV18 and TRBJ2-7 gives the full variable domain: NAGVMQNPRHLVRRRGQEARLRCSPMKGHSHVYWYRQLPEEGLKFMVYLQKENIIDESGMPKERFSAEFPKEGPSILRIQQVVRGDSAAYFCASSPQGAPYEQYFGPGTRLTVT.

The J gene is TRBJ2-7, the V gene TRBV5-4, with TRBD2 matching 11 bases. Per the germline V gene, CDR1 is SGHNT and CDR2 is YYREEE (reference sequence). Trimming removed 5 bases from V and 6 bases from J; junction bases left unmatched: 10. The CDR3 runs 15 residues. The CDR3 region is CASSPNSGGETEQYF. In DNA form, the CDR3 reads TGTGCCAGCAGTCCTAATAGCGGGGGGGAGACCGAGCAGTACTTC.

The J gene is TRBJ2-6, the V gene TRBV10-3; 8 nucleotides align to TRBD1. CDR3 length: 18 residues. CDR1 is ENHRY, CDR2 SYGVKD, per germline. V lost 6 bases, J lost 0 bases, and 10 bases stayed unmatched. CDR3 nucleotide sequence: TGTGCCATCAGATCATACAGGGGGACAGCCTCTGGGGCCAACGTCCTGACTTTC. As protein: CAIRSYRGTASGANVLTF.

The chain links TRBV11-3 to TRBJ2-5; 7 bases fit TRBD1. CDR3 length: 13 residues. The junction had 5 bases not matched to a gene; V was cut back by 5 bases and J by 5 bases. Germline V gives CDR1 SGHNT, CDR2 YENEEA. The CDR3 DNA reads as TGTGCCAGCAGCCGACAGGGCGGGGAGACCCAGTACTTC. It codes for CASSRQGGETQYF.

The chain carries TRBV28 and TRBJ2-1; maybe TRBD1 (7 bases). The CDR3 consists of 16 residues. Per germline, CDR1 MDHEN and CDR2 SYDVKM. V was pared by 7 bases and J by 5 bases, with 21 bases between. The chain's CDR3 is CASTLGGTARDNEQFF. The CDR3, as DNA: TGTGCCAGCACCCTGGGCGGGACAGCCCGGGACAATGAGCAGTTCTTC.

J is TRBJ1-2 and V is TRBV7-9; no firm D call. The length of the CDR3 is 13 residues. Germline CDR1 SEHNR, CDR2 FQNEAQ (reference sequence). Trimming removed 5 bases from V and 5 bases from J, with 12 bases in between. The CDR3 nucleotides are TGTGCCAGCAGCCCTGGGCCCGTTTATGGCTACACCTTC. Translation gives CASSPGPVYGYTF. The variable domain in full, with the rest retrieved from reference TRBV7-9 and TRBJ1-2, is DTGVSQNPRHKITKRGQNVTFRCDPISEHNRLYWYRQTLGQGPEFLTYFQNEAQLEKSRLLSDRFSAERPKGSFSTLEIQRTEQGDSAMYLCASSPGPVYGYTFGSGTRLTVV.

Worth noting for this clone: Other DNA sequences in this sample translate to the same CDR3. This chain connects TRBV4-2 to TRBJ1-2; D call uncertain. This CDR3 region has 14 residues. Between the trimmed V and J ends, which lost 0 bases and 4 bases, there was a span of 9 bases. Germline V gene data show CDR1 as LGHNA and CDR2 as YNFKEQ. This chain's CDR3 is CASSQERGFYGYTF. The CDR3 DNA reads TGTGCCAGCAGCCAAGAAAGAGGGTTCTATGGCTACACCTTC.

In DNA, the CDR3 is TGTGCCAGTAGTCTCTCCTGGGAAAGCGGGACCACGAACACCGGGGAGCTGTTTTTT. Translating gives CASSLSWESGTTNTGELFF. The rearrangement uses TRBV19 and TRBJ2-2; 7 bases align to TRBD2. This CDR3 has 19 residues. J was trimmed by 0 bases and V by 5 bases; bases with no gene match: 15. Germline CDR1 reads LNHDA; CDR2 reads SQIVND (reference sequence).

This clone appeared a single time. V and J are TRBV7-9 and TRBJ2-3; D is perhaps TRBD2 (5 bases). Germline CDR1 SEHNR, CDR2 FQNEAQ (reference sequence). The CDR3 sequence is 13 residues long. The germline V and J ends were trimmed by 5 bases and 8 bases, with 14 bases remaining between them. CDR3 loop: CASSQSGPGTQYF. CDR3 DNA sequence: TGTGCCAGCAGCCAGAGCGGTCCGGGTACGCAGTATTTT.

The chain uses TRBV5-8 and TRBJ1-4, with 9 bases aligning to TRBD1. CDR3 length: 16 residues. CDR1 is SGHTS and CDR2 is YDEGEE in the germline V gene. Trimming cost V 4 bases and J 10 bases; bases outside gene matches: 14. DNA of the CDR3: TGTGCCAGCAGCGCCGTAGGGACAGGGAGTCATGTAAAACTGTTTTTT. Translation gives CASSAVGTGSHVKLFF.

This clone came up once. The chain is built from TRBV6-5 and TRBJ2-7; no firm D call. The germline CDR1 and CDR2 sequences are MNHEY and SVGAGI. The V and J ends lost 6 bases and 7 bases respectively, with 19 bases between them. There are 14 residues in the CDR3. The CDR3 here is CASRPPPVSGEQYF. In nucleotides, the CDR3 is TGTGCCAGCAGACCCCCCCCCGTTTCGGGTGAGCAGTACTTC.

This chain uses TRBV15 with TRBJ2-3; a weak D match, TRBD2 (5 bases). The germline V gene has CDR1 LNHNV and CDR2 YYDKDF (reference sequence). This CDR3 is built from 15 residues. Deletions cut 5 bases from V and 0 bases from J, with 12 bases between. The CDR3 bases are TGTGCCACCAGCCCCTCTGGCGGGAGCACAGATACGCAGTATTTT. The encoded protein is CATSPSGGSTDTQYF.

The table lists this clone with a count of one. At the DNA level, this CDR3 is encoded by other sequences in the same sample as well. The CDR3 region is CASSYSNQGRSPLHF. As DNA, the CDR3 is TGTGCCAGCAGTTACTCTAACCAGGGCCGATCACCCCTCCACTTT. The gene calls are TRBV6-5 and TRBJ1-6; D may be TRBD1 (5 bases). The V gene lost 0 bases and the J gene lost 10 bases, with 13 bases spanning the gap. Germline CDR1 reads MNHEY; CDR2 reads SVGAGI. This CDR3 has 15 residues.

The chain employs TRBV6-2 or TRBV6-3 and TRBJ1-2; TRBD1 matches at 7 bases. The CDR3 spans 12 residues. The junction had 2 bases not matched to a gene; V was cut back by 5 bases and J by 5 bases. CDR1 is MNHEY, CDR2 SVGEGT, per germline. CDR3 residues: CASSPGGYGYTF. In DNA form, the CDR3 reads TGTGCCAGCAGTCCAGGGGGATATGGCTACACCTTC.

V usage is TRBV7-2 and J usage is TRBJ2-3, with unresolved D. The ends were cut back, 7 bases at V and 1 base at J, with 15 bases in the middle. The germline CDR1 and CDR2 sequences are SGHTA and FQGNSA. The CDR3 contains 15 residues. In DNA form, the CDR3 reads TGTGCCAGCACCTCTATTCCGGTGGGCACAGATACGCAGTATTTT. Translating gives CASTSIPVGTDTQYF.

This clone was detected only once. V is TRBV5-1 and J is TRBJ2-1, with a possible D match to TRBD1 (6 bases). The CDR3 runs 16 residues. V lost 4 bases and J lost 3, with 17 bases in between. The germline CDR1 and CDR2 sequences are SGHRS and YFSETQ. CDR3 region: CASSNNPGQHYNEQFF. CDR3 DNA sequence: TGCGCCAGCAGCAATAATCCCGGACAGCACTACAATGAGCAGTTCTTC. The entire variable domain, with the rest obtained from reference TRBV5-1 and TRBJ2-1, is as follows: KAGVTQTPRYLIKTRGQQVTLSCSPISGHRSVSWYQQTPGQGLQFLFEYFSETQRNKGNFPGRFSGRQFSNSRSEMNVSTLELGDSALYLCASSNNPGQHYNEQFFGPGTRLTVL.

The rearrangement uses TRBV5-1 and TRBJ1-3; 9 bases agree with TRBD1. Germline CDR1 is SGHRS and CDR2 is YFSETQ. This CDR3 has 16 amino acids. V lost 2 bases, J lost 1 base, and 4 bases stayed unmatched. In DNA form, the CDR3 reads TGCGCCAGCAGCTTAGCGGGACAGGGATCTGGAAACACCATATATTTT. This gives the protein CASSLAGQGSGNTIYF.

The chain links TRBV6-5 to TRBJ2-5; maybe TRBD1 (6 bases). The CDR3 consists of 13 residues. Trimming took off 6 bases at V and 5 bases at J, with 13 bases between the two ends. Germline lookup yields CDR1 MNHEY and CDR2 SVGAGI. The CDR3 reads CASRAGARETQYF. The CDR3 nucleotides are TGTGCCAGCAGGGCAGGGGCGAGGGAGACCCAGTACTTC.

This clone was recorded once. The chain combines TRBV7-9 with TRBJ2-7; 7 bases are shared with TRBD2. CDR1 is SEHNR, CDR2 FQNEAQ, per germline (reference sequence). The length of the CDR3 is 16 residues. V lost 1 base to trimming and J lost 3 bases; unmatched junction nucleotides: 9. Written as DNA, the CDR3 is TGTGCCAGCAGCTTAGGTCCAGCGGGGAGTAGCTACGAGCAGTACTTC. Translating gives CASSLGPAGSSYEQYF.